This entry features one T cell receptor (beta chain) sequence. The CDR3 has 15 amino acids. Deletions cut 3 bases from V and 2 bases from J, with 14 bases between. Per germline, CDR1 SGHRS and CDR2 YFSETQ. This record belongs to a study of blood T cell repertoires in COVID-19. Overall study context: The United States, Italy and Spain provided the acute and convalescent COVID-19 samples. Sources were T cells, B-cell-depleted T cells, or PBMCs; the material itself was cDNA or gDNA.

Authors' processing steps: Amplified reference gene primers provided the basis for estimating nucleated cell counts. Generated by immunoSEQ multiplex PCR, the TCRdb table keeps only in-frame clones and is missing some. V and J calls and clone size come straight from that table; D and trimming were deduced from the DNA. The table records approximately 150,000 clones, 84% of them present only once. The sequence was obtained from a woman in her forties or fifties with acute COVID-19. The V gene is TRBV5-1, the J gene TRBJ2-5, with a tentative D call TRBD1 (6 bases). Sequencing input: PBMCs or T cells enriched from blood (not recorded which). The CDR3: CASSSDGRGQETQYF. In nucleotides, the CDR3 is TGCGCCAGCAGCTCTGACGGAAGGGGGCAAGAGACCCAGTACTTC. The entire variable domain, with the rest obtained from reference TRBV5-1 and TRBJ2-5, is as follows: KAGVTQTPRYLIKTRGQQVTLSCSPISGHRSVSWYQQTPGQGLQFLFEYFSETQRNKGNFPGRFSGRQFSNSRSEMNVSTLELGDSALYLCASSSDGRGQETQYFGPGTRLLVL.